This entry lists 24 T cell receptor beta chains sequenced from one sample in a study of cytomegalovirus exposure and HLA in healthy donors. The method was immunoSEQ multiplex PCR; TCRdb's version includes in-frame clones alone and lacks a portion of them. The sample includes 55,000 to 80,000 clones, around 96% of them seen just once. The sequenced sample consisted of PBMCs. The receptors derive from a man aged 18-30 years in good health and CMV-seronegative.

As for this clone: The same CDR3 is also encoded by other DNA sequences in this sample. The V and J genes are TRBV28 and TRBJ1-5, with D maybe TRBD1 (6 bases). Germline CDR1 MDHEN, CDR2 SYDVKM. V shed 5 bases and J shed 0 bases, with 8 bases lying between them. The CDR3 is 14 amino acids. As DNA, the CDR3 is TGTGCCAGCAGTCTAGGGGGTAGCAATCAGCCCCAGCATTTT. It encodes CASSLGGSNQPQHF. The variable domain in full, completed from reference TRBV28 and TRBJ1-5, reads DVKVTQSSRYLVKRTGEKVFLECVQDMDHENMFWYRQDPGLGLRLIYFSYDVKMKEKGDIPEGYSVSREKKERFSLILESASTNQTSMYLCASSLGGSNQPQHFGDGTRLSIL.

This sequence joins TRBV11-2 and TRBJ2-1; no clear D. With 0 bases removed from V and 0 bases from J, the gap between germline ends came to 15 bases. Germline CDR1 is SGHAT and CDR2 is FQNNGV. This CDR3 contains 18 residues. CDR3 protein: CASSLDRLQYNSYNEQFF. The CDR3 DNA reads as TGTGCCAGCAGCTTAGATAGGTTACAGTACAACTCCTACAATGAGCAGTTCTTC.

The J gene is TRBJ2-1, the V gene TRBV7-2, with 7 bases that match TRBD1. Germline trimming cut 5 bases from V and 7 bases from J; bases unmatched to any gene: 2. This CDR3 is built from 12 residues. Germline-derived CDR1 and CDR2 are SGHTA and FQGNSA. The CDR3 DNA is TGTGCCAGCAGCAGACAGGGAAATGAGCAGTTCTTC. This encodes CASSRQGNEQFF.

This chain links TRBV29-1 with TRBJ1-1; D remains unclear. CDR1 is SQVTM and CDR2 is ANQGSEA in the germline V gene. This CDR3 has 13 residues. V lost 8 bases and J lost 1, with 14 bases in between. The CDR3 DNA is TGCAGCCTTCGTTTGCAGGCGAACACTGAAGCTTTCTTT. Amino acid sequence: CSLRLQANTEAFF.

This chain uses TRBV16 with TRBJ1-3, with 8 bases lining up with TRBD1. Germline V CDR1 and CDR2: KGHSY, FQNENV. The trim removed 3 bases at V and 5 bases at J, leaving 6 bases unmatched. CDR3 size: 15 residues. The CDR3 is CASSHSDRARNTIYF. In DNA, the CDR3 is TGTGCCAGCAGCCATTCGGACAGGGCCAGAAACACCATATATTTT.

This chain links TRBV4-3 with TRBJ2-7, with TRBD2 matching 7 bases. Germline V gene sequence: CDR1 LGHNA, CDR2 YSLEER. The CDR3 runs to 15 residues. The V gene end was trimmed by 1 base and the J gene end by 2 bases; junction bases not matched to a gene: 5. In DNA, the CDR3 is TGCGCCAGCAGCCAAGGTGTCCGGGGGGCCTACGAGCAGTACTTC. This sequence encodes CASSQGVRGAYEQYF.

The chain combines TRBV11-2 with TRBJ1-1; D unresolved. V lost 1 base and J 0 bases, leaving 9 bases between the germline ends. Germline lookup yields CDR1 SGHAT and CDR2 FQNNGV. CDR3 length: 15 amino acids. The CDR3 protein is CASSLVADLNTEAFF. DNA for the CDR3: TGTGCCAGCAGCTTAGTGGCGGATTTGAACACTGAAGCTTTCTTT.

The chain is built from TRBV5-4 and TRBJ1-2; D gene uncertain. This CDR3 has 15 amino acids. Deletions cut 0 bases from V and 2 bases from J, with 11 bases between. Germline lookup yields CDR1 SGHNT and CDR2 YYREEE (reference sequence). The CDR3 sequence: CASSLEIGPNYGYTF. In DNA form, the CDR3 reads TGTGCCAGCAGCTTGGAAATTGGCCCGAACTATGGCTACACCTTC. The variable domain in full, with the rest retrieved from reference TRBV5-4 and TRBJ1-2, is ETGVTQSPTHLIKTRGQQVTLRCSSQSGHNTVSWYQQALGQGPQFIFQYYREEENGRGNFPPRFSGLQFPNYSSELNVNALELDDSALYLCASSLEIGPNYGYTFGSGTRLTVV.

The chain links TRBV7-2 to TRBJ1-2; 9 bases are a match to TRBD1. Germline-derived CDR1 and CDR2 are SGHTA and FQGNSA. The CDR3 totals 18 residues. J lost 2 bases, V lost 2 bases, and 12 bases had no gene match. This CDR3 reads CASSLSSFNRGLNYGYTF. The CDR3 DNA reads TGTGCCAGCAGCTTATCCTCATTTAACAGGGGGCTCAACTATGGCTACACCTTC.

Notes on this clone: Other DNA sequences in the sample encode the same CDR3. The chain joins TRBV19 to TRBJ2-7; TRBD1 aligns across 7 bases. The CDR3 is made up of 12 amino acids. V was pared by 9 bases and J by 3 bases, with 5 bases of the junction left unmatched. Germline lookup yields CDR1 LNHDA and CDR2 SQIVND (reference sequence). The CDR3 bases are TGTGCCAGCTCGGGACAGAGCTACGAGCAGTACTTC. Its translation: CASSGQSYEQYF. Together with reference TRBV19 and TRBJ2-7, the CDR3 gives the full variable domain: DGGITQSPKYLFRKEGQNVTLSCEQNLNHDAMYWYRQDPGQGLRLIYYSQIVNDFQKGDIAEGYSVSREKKESFPLTVTSAQKNPTAFYLCASSGQSYEQYFGPGTRLTVT.

The V call is TRBV30, the J call TRBJ1-2; 10 bases line up with TRBD1. V lost 4 bases, J lost 4 bases, and 9 bases stayed unmatched. This CDR3 is built from 15 residues. From germline, CDR1 is GTSNPN and CDR2 SVGIG (reference sequence). The CDR3 DNA follows: TGTGCCTGGACCCCGGGACAGGGGTTACTCTATGGCTACACCTTC. This sequence encodes CAWTPGQGLLYGYTF.

This chain joins TRBV28 and TRBJ1-2; 10 bases map to TRBD1. The ends lost 7 bases at V and 4 bases at J; junction bases unmatched: 15. Germline V gene lookup returns CDR1 MDHEN and CDR2 SYDVKM. The CDR3 has 17 residues. The CDR3 is CASTRLLGTGVTYGYTF. For the CDR3, the DNA is TGTGCCAGCACCCGGCTCCTGGGGACAGGGGTTACCTATGGCTACACCTTC.

V is TRBV7-2 and J is TRBJ2-1, with D perhaps matching TRBD1 (6 bases). V lost 5 bases to trimming and J lost 9 bases, with 11 bases between them. This CDR3 spans 12 amino acids. In germline, CDR1 is SGHTA, CDR2 FQGNSA. As DNA, the CDR3 is TGTGCCAGCAGCGCTCAGGGGATTGAGCAGTTCTTC. It encodes CASSAQGIEQFF.

The genes are TRBV29-1 and TRBJ1-1; the D gene is possibly TRBD1 (6 bases). Trimming cost V 7 bases and J 2 bases, with 11 bases left between them. The CDR3 is 12 amino acids. Germline CDR1 reads SQVTM; CDR2 reads ANQGSEA. Here the CDR3 reads CSAGQTNTEAFF. Written as DNA, the CDR3 is TGCAGCGCTGGACAGACCAACACTGAAGCTTTCTTT. The entire variable domain, with the rest obtained from reference TRBV29-1 and TRBJ1-1, is as follows: SAVISQKPSRDICQRGTSLTIQCQVDSQVTMMFWYRQQPGQSLTLIATANQGSEATYESGFVIDKFPISRPNLTFSTLTVSNMSPEDSSIYLCSAGQTNTEAFFGQGTRLTVV.

The rearrangement uses TRBV4-3 and TRBJ2-7; 9 bases map to TRBD1. Trimming cost V 4 bases and J 5 bases; bases outside gene matches: 9. This CDR3 has 15 amino acids. Per the germline V gene, CDR1 is LGHNA and CDR2 is YSLEER. In DNA form, the CDR3 reads TGCGCCAGCAGCCTTTCGGGACAGGGCCTTGACGAGCAGTACTTC. Translation gives CASSLSGQGLDEQYF.

The chain carries TRBV25-1 and TRBJ2-5; a weak D match, TRBD1 (6 bases). The CDR3 length is 14 residues. Germline-derived CDR1 and CDR2 are MGHDK and SYGVNS. The germline V and J ends were trimmed by 1 base and 3 bases, with 9 bases remaining between them. This CDR3 reads CASSEWSGEETQYF. The DNA of the CDR3 is TGTGCCAGCAGTGAATGGTCAGGGGAAGAGACCCAGTACTTC.

Comments on this clone: Distinct nucleotide sequences in the sample also encode this CDR3. The V call is TRBV19, the J call TRBJ1-1; no clear D gene. V was clipped by 3 bases and J by 0 bases, with 5 bases between them. This CDR3 is 13 amino acids long. Germline CDR1 LNHDA, CDR2 SQIVND (reference sequence). The CDR3 nucleotides are TGTGCCAGTAGTATTGCGGTGAACACTGAAGCTTTCTTT. Protein: CASSIAVNTEAFF. Supplemented by reference TRBV19 and TRBJ1-1, the full variable domain reads DGGITQSPKYLFRKEGQNVTLSCEQNLNHDAMYWYRQDPGQGLRLIYYSQIVNDFQKGDIAEGYSVSREKKESFPLTVTSAQKNPTAFYLCASSIAVNTEAFFGQGTRLTVV.

The chain couples TRBV30 to TRBJ2-2; 7 nucleotides match TRBD2. There are 12 residues in the CDR3. Germline CDR1 reads GTSNPN; CDR2 reads SVGIG (reference sequence). J gave up 7 bases and V 4 bases, and 3 bases lay outside the gene matches. In DNA form, the CDR3 reads TGTGCCTGGAAGTCGGGGGGCGGGGAGCTGTTTTTT. This gives the protein CAWKSGGGELFF.

The genes are TRBV7-3 and TRBJ1-1; tentative D call: TRBD1 (6 bases). CDR1 is SGHTA, CDR2 FQGTGA, per germline. The CDR3 loop spans 13 amino acids. V lost 3 bases and J 5 bases, leaving 10 bases between the germline ends. The CDR3, as DNA: TGTGCCAGCAGCTTGAAGGGGGGGACTGAAGCTTTCTTT. It yields the protein CASSLKGGTEAFF.

The sample holds one count of this clone. The chain carries TRBV5-1 and TRBJ2-7, with 9 bases matching TRBD1. CDR1 and CDR2 from the germline V gene are SGHRS and YFSETQ. This CDR3 has 14 residues. Trimming at V came to 5 bases and at J to 5 bases, leaving 8 bases not matched to a gene. The CDR3 reads CASRRPGQGDEQYF. Written as DNA, the CDR3 is TGCGCCAGCAGACGGCCGGGACAGGGAGACGAGCAGTACTTC.

The chain carries TRBV4-3 and TRBJ2-5, with TRBD2 matching 10 bases. V shed 0 bases, J shed 2 bases, and the junction held 3 bases outside the gene matches. CDR3 length: 16 residues. The germline CDR1 and CDR2 sequences are LGHNA and YSLEER. The CDR3 DNA reads TGCGCCAGCAGCCAAGAGAGCGGGGGGGTTCAAGAGACCCAGTACTTC. This sequence encodes CASSQESGGVQETQYF.

J is TRBJ1-5 and V is TRBV30; the match to TRBD1 covers 7 bases. CDR1 and CDR2 from the germline V gene are GTSNPN and SVGIG (reference sequence). The CDR3 has 14 amino acids. V was pared by 0 bases and J by 2 bases, with 1 base of the junction left unmatched. The CDR3 DNA reads TGTGCCTGGAGTGTAGGACAGGGCAATCAGCCCCAGCATTTT. Amino acids: CAWSVGQGNQPQHF.

This clone was seen only once. This chain joins TRBV4-1 and TRBJ2-7, with D hard to call. V was cut by 4 bases and J by 2 bases, with 9 bases left in between. The CDR3 length is 13 residues. CDR1 and CDR2 from the germline V gene are MGHRA and YSYEKL. CDR3 DNA: TGCGCCAGCAGCCCAGATGCTACCTACGAGCAGTACTTC. Amino acid sequence: CASSPDATYEQYF.

V usage is TRBV4-2 and J usage is TRBJ2-2, with 7 bases that match TRBD2. Germline V gene data show CDR1 as LGHNA and CDR2 as YNFKEQ. The CDR3 has 16 residues. Losses at the gene ends were 1 base for V and 4 bases for J; bases not matched to a gene: 6. The CDR3 DNA reads TGTGCCAGCAGCCAAGGACTAGCTACGGGCACCGGGGAGCTGTTTTTT. It specifies CASSQGLATGTGELFF.